This T cell receptor beta chain emerged from a study of blood T cell repertoires in COVID-19. V lost 5 bases and J 1 base, leaving 6 bases between the germline ends. From germline, CDR1 is ENHRY and CDR2 SYGVKD. The CDR3 extends over 14 amino acids. Clinical history as reported by participants underpinned cohort assignment. Recovered status in Cohort 3 required two negative PCRs, clearance, or symptom resolution. This clone showed up just once. Methods used by the authors: Nucleated cell number was recorded as an estimate derived from reference gene primer amplification. Assay used: immunoSEQ multiplex PCR; TCRdb lists only in-frame clones, some missing. Clone size and the V and J calls come from that table; the DNA yielded D and trimming. The sample yields about 300,000 clones, about nine tenths seen once.

Input material: PBMCs or T cells enriched from blood (not recorded which). This chain connects TRBV10-3 to TRBJ2-6; weak D call: TRBD1 (5 bases). The TCR sequence derives from a woman between 18 and 30 years old who had recovered from COVID-19. CDR3 sequence: CAISQGSGANVLTF. The DNA of the CDR3 is TGTGCCATCAGTCAGGGTTCTGGGGCCAACGTCCTGACTTTC.